The present T cell receptor (beta chain) was sequenced within a study of Graves' ophthalmopathy and Graves' hyperthyroidism (dated by TCRdb to the late 2010s). General notes on the study: Peripheral blood was collected at initial diagnosis, before any treatment. The study used signatures of the TCR beta repertoire to tell Graves' ophthalmopathy apart from Graves' hyperthyroidism and to predict which patients would progress to ophthalmopathy. In total, around 140 blood samples were TCR-sequenced: 43 ophthalmopathy, about 75 hyperthyroidism and 17 hyperthyroidism-to-ophthalmopathy patients. To explore V-J signatures distinguishing ophthalmopathy from hyperthyroidism, a discovery set of more than 95 patients (fewer than 45 ophthalmopathy, around 55 stable hyperthyroidism) was enrolled. An independent validation cohort comprised some 19 hyperthyroidism patients and some 16 patients who later progressed from hyperthyroidism to ophthalmopathy. In over five hyperthyroidism patients, T-cell repertoires of thyroid tissue and blood were compared. Following sampling, methimazole starting at 30 mg daily was administered to hyperthyroidism patients, and high-dose intravenous methylprednisolone was administered to ophthalmopathy patients.

V loses 1 base, J loses 3 bases, and the germline ends lie 19 bases apart. CDR1 and CDR2, per the germline V gene, are LGHNA and YSLEER. Spanning cysteine to phenylalanine, the CDR3 consists of 17 amino acids. The DNA shown is the 51-base CDR3, in frame from base 1. Patients with ophthalmopathy had moderately to severely active disease, with a Clinical Activity Score of 3 or more, a NOSPECS grade of 4 or more, and a disease duration of less than 3 months. Patients with other autoimmune diseases, uncontrolled infections, pregnancy or lactation were excluded from the study. Diagnosis was based on clinical symptoms, serum thyroxine, TRAb, thyroid ultrasound and orbital computed tomography. Using Ficoll-Paque density gradient centrifugation, PBMCs were isolated from 9 to 10 ml of fresh peripheral blood. Total RNA was extracted with Trizol reagent and quality-checked on an Agilent 2100 Bioanalyzer. The full study reports these points: Most of the expanded thyroid clonotypes with a frequency above 0.001 were also detected in blood, and it was suggested that the thyroid immune response may be reflected by blood repertoires. In validation, the model predicted ophthalmopathy progression with roughly 68% sensitivity and approximately 75% specificity; some 13 predicted patients were CT-confirmed with GO in a median of approximately 6.5 months. No statistical method was used to predetermine the sample size, and group allocation was not hidden from the investigators. In cross-validation, the 13-signature model distinguished ophthalmopathy from stable hyperthyroidism with 87.88% sensitivity and 81.08% specificity, while in the test set the corresponding values were approximately 79% and 70%.

TCR beta CDR3 regions were amplified from RNA transcripts for repertoire sequencing. HTBI primers and the Qiagen OneStep RT-PCR kit were used in a first-round RT-PCR, which was followed by a second-round multiplex PCR, size selection and purification. Libraries were sequenced paired-end with 100 bp reads on an Illumina HiSeq2000. As for how the authors treated the data: SOAPnuke was used to process the reads, removing any read that contained adapters or uncalled bases, had a mean Phred below 15, or lacked an exact match to the constant primer or identifier. COPE v1.2.5 was used to merge the high-quality paired reads. Unique nucleotide sequences were defined as clonotypes and aligned to IMGT TRB V, D and J references using MiTCR v1.1. Analysis was restricted to V-J combinations with a frequency above 0.0001, which covered about 99% of repertoires. For each V-J combination, a TCR clonal expansion and chaos score was defined as F50 clonal expansion divided by the chaos observed in the TCRdist matrix. Welch's t-statistics and random forest were used to reduce the features to about twelve V-J combinations, which were then used as input to a naive Bayes classifier. The Morisita-Horn index was used to measure how similar the thyroid and blood repertoires were. Using fastp at Q25 and MiXCR, TCRdb reprocessed the public reads and kept productive beta chains. Each record represents a unique CDR3 protein, reported with the most common genes and DNA among its rows. For this entry, the V and J calls and clone size follow TCRdb and not the study's own pipeline. The sample has approximately 640,000 distinct CDR3 sequences on record, about 38% of them singletons. The ten largest clones add up to around 3% of the sample.

To note about this clonotype: Its antigen is still unknown. Per-base quality was not reported, and no clone a single base away is much larger than it.

This sequence was found in an adult man with Graves' ophthalmopathy. Sequencing input: peripheral blood. The chain uses TRBV4-3 and TRBJ2-7; a weak D assignment points to TRBD2 (5 bases agree). The DNA is TGCGCCAGCAGCCAAGTCGGCGAGCGCGGGCAAAACTACGAGCAGTACTTC. The resulting protein is CASSQVGERGQNYEQYF.